Below are 26 T cell receptor beta chains sequenced from a single sample in a study of T cells in Graves' hyperthyroidism and ophthalmopathy. The source material, RNA transcripts, was used to amplify TCR beta CDR3 regions. The HTBI primer set was used in a first-round RT-PCR of the TCR CDR3. One entry per CDR3 protein, called by TCRdb with MiXCR from the multiplex PCR reads. The sample lists about 380,000 distinct CDR3 sequences, 15% to 20% seen once, with 35% to 50% in the top ten. The specimen was blood. The receptors shown here come from a man aged 18 to 29 with Graves' ophthalmopathy.

In its sample, this clonotype was seen a few times. The gene calls are TRBV3-1 and TRBJ2-7; a weak D match, TRBD1 (6 bases). The germline V gene encodes CDR1 LGHDT and CDR2 YNNKEL (reference sequence). Trimming cost V 4 bases and J 6 bases, with 13 bases left between them. The CDR3 has 13 residues. CDR3 sequence: CASSRERDTEQYF. CDR3 sequence (DNA): TGTGCCAGCAGCCGCGAAAGGGACACCGAGCAGTACTTC.

This chain connects TRBV5-1 to TRBJ2-1; 7 bases agree with TRBD1. Germline CDR1 SGHRS, CDR2 YFSETQ. The CDR3 sequence is 15 residues long. After removal of 4 bases from V and 9 bases from J, the junction contained 13 bases not matched to a gene. CDR3 in amino acids: CASSPRQGPFSEQFF. The CDR3 DNA reads TGCGCCAGCAGCCCCCGACAGGGCCCTTTCTCTGAGCAGTTCTTC.

This clonotype showed up many times. The V and J genes are TRBV6-1 and TRBJ1-1; D uncertain. This CDR3 comprises 12 residues. The V gene lost 0 bases and the J gene lost 8 bases, with 7 bases spanning the gap. The germline CDR1 and CDR2 sequences are MNHNS and SASEGT. This chain's CDR3 is CASSEALLEAFF. The DNA for the CDR3 is TGTGCCAGCAGTGAAGCATTACTCGAAGCTTTCTTT.

This clonotype occurred a few times. The gene calls are TRBV7-6 and TRBJ2-1; 11 bases map to TRBD2. Per the germline V gene, CDR1 is SGHVS and CDR2 is FNYEAQ. The CDR3 runs 15 residues. Trimming took 4 bases from V and 5 from J; bases not matched to a gene: 4. The CDR3 protein is CASSSGLAVHNEQFF. The CDR3 nucleotides read TGTGCCAGCAGCTCGGGACTAGCGGTCCACAATGAGCAGTTCTTC.

At least ten counts were recorded for this clonotype. The chain uses TRBV12-3 or TRBV12-4 and TRBJ1-5; D gene unclear. V lost 0 bases to trimming and J lost 6 bases, with 9 bases between them. The CDR3 has 14 residues. The CDR3 nucleotides read TGTGCCAGCAGTTTAGCGGTTGAAGGTCAGCCCCAGCATTTT. Amino acid sequence: CASSLAVEGQPQHF.

This clonotype was detected many times. The V call is TRBV6-2 or TRBV6-3, the J call TRBJ2-7; 8 bases match TRBD1. CDR1 and CDR2 (germline): MNHEY, SVGEGT. Trimming took 5 bases from V and 6 from J; bases not matched to a gene: 6. This CDR3 has 13 amino acids. This CDR3 is CASSNQDRGEQYF. CDR3 sequence (DNA): TGTGCCAGCAGTAATCAAGACAGGGGCGAGCAGTACTTC.

This clonotype has ten or more counts. V is TRBV12-3 or TRBV12-4 and J is TRBJ1-2; possible D gene TRBD1, 5 bases. V lost 5 bases, J lost 1 base, and 23 bases lay in between. There are 18 residues in the CDR3. This CDR3 reads CASSPQALWDGFNYGYTF. The CDR3 bases are TGTGCCAGCAGTCCCCAAGCGCTTTGGGACGGATTTAACTATGGCTACACCTTC.

This clonotype was recorded at least ten times. The gene calls are TRBV9 and TRBJ2-7, with TRBD2 matching 9 bases. The V and J ends lost 5 bases and 1 base, in that order; junction bases with no gene match: 4. CDR3 size: 14 residues. The germline gives CDR1 SGDLS, CDR2 YYNGEE. The CDR3 is CASSASGESYEQYF. The CDR3 DNA reads as TGTGCCAGCAGTGCTAGCGGGGAGTCCTACGAGCAGTACTTC.

Only a few counts were recorded for this clonotype. The rearrangement uses TRBV6-1 and TRBJ2-7; TRBD2 might be the D (5 bases). The V gene lost 5 bases and the J gene lost 0 bases, with 11 bases spanning the gap. Germline V gene data show CDR1 as MNHNS and CDR2 as SASEGT. This CDR3 contains 14 residues. CDR3 sequence: CASSLDGNSYEQYF. CDR3 DNA sequence: TGTGCCAGCAGTTTGGACGGGAACTCCTACGAGCAGTACTTC.

In its sample, this clonotype was seen many times. The CDR3, as DNA: TGCAGTGCCACATCACCGAACACTGAAGCTTTCTTT. It translates to CSATSPNTEAFF. The rearrangement links TRBV20-1 to TRBJ1-1; no clear D gene. The CDR3 has 12 residues. The germline CDR1 and CDR2 sequences are DFQATT and SNEGSKA (reference sequence). V was shortened by 6 bases and J by 1 base, with 9 bases between the two germline ends.

The chain uses TRBV4-1 and TRBJ1-1; D is unresolved. Per the germline V gene, CDR1 is MGHRA and CDR2 is YSYEKL. V was shortened by 0 bases and J by 12 bases, with 14 bases between the two germline ends. The CDR3 runs 13 residues. The CDR3 DNA sequence: TGCGCCAGCAGCCAAGAGGACCTCCAGGTCCCTTTCTTT. Translation: CASSQEDLQVPFF.

The sample holds one count of this clonotype. The chain couples TRBV20-1 to TRBJ2-3, with 8 bases that match TRBD2. The CDR3 is 15 amino acids. CDR1 is DFQATT and CDR2 is SNEGSKA in the germline V gene (reference sequence). The ends lost 6 bases at V and 3 bases at J; junction bases unmatched: 11. The CDR3 region has the DNA TGCAGTGCGACACGGGGGGGAGGGCCGACAGATACGCAGTATTTT. Its translation: CSATRGGGPTDTQYF.

This clonotype was counted many times. The chain has TRBV6-1 and TRBJ1-5; weak D call: TRBD1 (5 bases). V lost 2 bases and J lost 5, with 13 bases in between. This CDR3 has 15 residues. The germline gives CDR1 MNHNS, CDR2 SASEGT. This CDR3 is CASSERRVLYQPQHF. CDR3 in DNA: TGTGCCAGCAGTGAACGCAGGGTATTGTATCAGCCCCAGCATTTT.

This clonotype was seen only a few times. The chain employs TRBV19 and TRBJ2-3; TRBD1 is a possible D gene (5 bases). V was trimmed by 5 bases and J by 0 bases, leaving 12 bases between them. Germline V gene sequence: CDR1 LNHDA, CDR2 SQIVND (reference sequence). This CDR3 has 15 residues. The CDR3: CASSPQVASTDTQYF. Here the CDR3 DNA reads TGTGCCAGTAGTCCACAGGTCGCTAGCACAGATACGCAGTATTTT.

At least ten counts were recorded for this clonotype. The chain is built from TRBV7-9 and TRBJ1-2, with D unclear. V gave up 3 bases and J gave up 0 bases, with 11 bases separating them. CDR3 length equals 15 residues. CDR1 is SEHNR and CDR2 is FQNEAQ in the germline V gene (reference sequence). CDR3 in DNA: TGTGCCAGCAGCTTTTCGGTGGGCACTAACTATGGCTACACCTTC. Residues: CASSFSVGTNYGYTF.

Of note for this clonotype: This clone may be a read error of a much larger clone one base away. V usage is TRBV18 and J usage is TRBJ2-5; TRBD1 matches 8 bases. V gave up 3 bases and J gave up 5 bases; unmatched junction bases: 11. This CDR3 has 16 residues. Germline CDR1 KGHSH, CDR2 LQKENI. The DNA of the CDR3 is TGTGCCAGCTCACCGCAGACAGGGGATGGTTCGGAGACCCAGTACTTC. Translating it yields CASSPQTGDGSETQYF.

This clonotype was observed at least ten times. The chain is built from TRBV9 and TRBJ1-1; D uncertain. V was pared by 0 bases and J by 7 bases, with 10 bases between. The germline V gene encodes CDR1 SGDLS and CDR2 YYNGEE. The length of the CDR3 is 13 residues. The CDR3 sequence: CASSVGPSSEAFF. Here the CDR3 DNA reads TGTGCCAGCAGCGTAGGCCCCTCTAGTGAAGCTTTCTTT.

This clonotype was detected ten times or more. The chain is built from TRBV7-8 and TRBJ1-2, with a weak D call TRBD1 (6 bases). Germline CDR1 reads SGHVS; CDR2 reads FQNEAQ. The CDR3 spans 15 residues. Trimming shortened V by 2 bases and J by 7 bases, and 17 bases separated the two germline ends. The CDR3 region is CASSLYRDLRFGYTF. CDR3 nucleotides: TGTGCCAGCAGCTTATACAGGGACCTGCGTTTTGGCTACACCTTC.

This clonotype was found a few times. The CDR3 nucleotides read TGTGCCAGCAGCCAAGAAGGGTACTTCACCGGGGAGCTGTTTTTT. This sequence encodes CASSQEGYFTGELFF. The V call is TRBV14, the J call TRBJ2-2; D not certain. V lost 0 bases and J lost 4, with 9 bases in between. The CDR3 sequence is 15 residues long. Germline loops: CDR1 SGHDN, CDR2 FVKESK.

This clonotype occurred many times. The chain has TRBV28 and TRBJ2-5; TRBD1 agrees at 9 bases. V lost 6 bases, J lost 5 bases, and 10 bases stayed unmatched. Germline V gene sequence: CDR1 MDHEN, CDR2 SYDVKM. The CDR3 is 15 amino acids. The CDR3 loop is CASRSGQGEMETQYF. The CDR3 nucleotides read TGTGCCAGCAGATCGGGACAGGGCGAAATGGAGACCCAGTACTTC.

The CDR3 DNA sequence: TGCGCCAGCAGCCAAGGTCATAGCGAGTTAAACACCGGGGAGCTGTTTTTT. This encodes CASSQGHSELNTGELFF. This sequence joins TRBV4-1 and TRBJ2-2; a possible D gene is TRBD2 (5 bases). The germline gives CDR1 MGHRA, CDR2 YSYEKL. The CDR3 runs 17 residues. Trimming left V 1 base short and J 2 bases short, with 14 bases between.

Many counts were recorded for this clonotype. The chain links TRBV5-6 to TRBJ2-3; TRBD1 matches 8 bases. CDR3 size: 13 residues. J was trimmed by 5 bases and V by 2 bases; bases with no gene match: 1. Germline V gene sequence: CDR1 SGHDT, CDR2 YYEEEE. CDR3 sequence: CASSLQGEDTQYF. CDR3 in DNA: TGTGCCAGCAGCTTACAGGGGGAAGATACGCAGTATTTT. Full variable domain (rest looked up from reference TRBV5-6 and TRBJ2-3): DAGVTQSPTHLIKTRGQQVTLRCSPKSGHDTVSWYQQALGQGPQFIFQYYEEEERQRGNFPDRFSGHQFPNYSSELNVNALLLGDSALYLCASSLQGEDTQYFGPGTRLTVL.

The sample holds a few counts of this clonotype. The chain uses TRBV20-1 and TRBJ2-2; 9 bases line up with TRBD1. Trimming at V came to 0 bases and at J to 7 bases, leaving 6 bases not matched to a gene. The CDR3 sequence is 15 residues long. Germline V gene lookup returns CDR1 DFQATT and CDR2 SNEGSKA (reference sequence). The CDR3 protein is CSARDWTGEIGELFF. The DNA for the CDR3 is TGCAGTGCTAGAGACTGGACAGGGGAGATCGGGGAGCTGTTTTTT.

There are a few counts of this clonotype. V and J are TRBV24-1 and TRBJ1-5; the D is unclear. V lost 5 bases, J lost 10 bases, and 11 bases lay in between. The CDR3 length is 12 residues. Looked up from germline, CDR1 is KGHDR and CDR2 is SFDVKD. CDR3 DNA: TGTGCCACCAGTGCCCCGGGGATTCCCCAGCATTTT. Its protein product is CATSAPGIPQHF.

This clonotype was counted only a few times. V is TRBV19 and J is TRBJ1-1, with 8 bases that match TRBD1. V gave up 3 bases and J gave up 11 bases; unmatched junction bases: 8. CDR1 is LNHDA and CDR2 is SQIVND in the germline V gene (reference sequence). The CDR3 is 13 amino acids. The chain's CDR3 is CASSMSGGAGAFF. The CDR3 coding sequence is TGTGCCAGTAGTATGTCAGGGGGCGCAGGGGCTTTCTTT.

This clonotype was seen more than once but under ten times. The chain employs TRBV19 and TRBJ1-5; 7 bases are shared with TRBD1. Looked up from germline, CDR1 is LNHDA and CDR2 is SQIVND (reference sequence). The CDR3 totals 15 residues. V was pared by 7 bases and J by 6 bases, with 12 bases of the junction left unmatched. The CDR3 DNA follows: TGTGCCAGTACCACTCCAGGGGGGGGGAGTCAGCCCCAGCATTTT. Translation gives CASTTPGGGSQPQHF. Full variable domain (outside the CDR3, taken from reference TRBV19 and TRBJ1-5): DGGITQSPKYLFRKEGQNVTLSCEQNLNHDAMYWYRQDPGQGLRLIYYSQIVNDFQKGDIAEGYSVSREKKESFPLTVTSAQKNPTAFYLCASTTPGGGSQPQHFGDGTRLSIL.